This TCR beta chain was recorded in a study of cytomegalovirus exposure and HLA in healthy donors. Findings and limits, study-wide: Cytomegalovirus status was reportedly diagnosed by the classifier with high sensitivity and specificity.

Trimming took off 4 bases at V and 2 bases at J, with 18 bases between the two ends. Germline CDR1 SGHAT, CDR2 FQNNGV. The CDR3 totals 16 residues. The assay was immunoSEQ multiplex PCR, and TCRdb's table has in-frame clones only and misses some. This table holds more than 250,000 clones, approximately 90% found once. With regard to this clone: Its specificity is not known.

The sequence was obtained from a woman in her twenties or thirties in good health and CMV-seropositive. The material sequenced was PBMCs. This chain connects TRBV11-2 to TRBJ2-7; D is possibly TRBD1 (6 bases). CDR3 protein: CASSSTTGTPTYEQYF. In DNA form, the CDR3 reads TGTGCCAGCAGCTCAACTACCGGGACACCTACCTACGAGCAGTACTTC. Based on the CDR3 plus reference TRBV11-2 and TRBJ2-7, the full variable domain is EAGVAQSPRYKIIEKRQSVAFWCNPISGHATLYWYQQILGQGPKLLIQFQNNGVVDDSQLPKDRFSAERLKGVDSTLKIQPAKLEDSAVYLCASSSTTGTPTYEQYFGPGTRLTVT.